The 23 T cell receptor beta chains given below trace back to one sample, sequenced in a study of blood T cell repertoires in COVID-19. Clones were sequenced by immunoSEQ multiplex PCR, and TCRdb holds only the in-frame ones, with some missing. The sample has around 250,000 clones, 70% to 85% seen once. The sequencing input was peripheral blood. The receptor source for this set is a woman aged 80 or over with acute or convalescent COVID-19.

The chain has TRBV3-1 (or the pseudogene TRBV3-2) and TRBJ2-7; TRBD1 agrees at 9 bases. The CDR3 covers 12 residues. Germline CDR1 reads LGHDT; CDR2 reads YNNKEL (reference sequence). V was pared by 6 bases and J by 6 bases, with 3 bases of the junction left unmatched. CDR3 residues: CASRRGQGEQYF. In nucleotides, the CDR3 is TGTGCCAGCAGGAGGGGACAGGGCGAGCAGTACTTC.

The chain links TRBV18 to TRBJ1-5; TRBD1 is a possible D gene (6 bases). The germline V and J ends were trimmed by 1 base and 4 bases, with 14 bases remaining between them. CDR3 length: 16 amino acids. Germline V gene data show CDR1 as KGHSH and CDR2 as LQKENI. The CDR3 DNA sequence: TGTGCCAGCTCACCACAGGGACAATCCCAAAATCAGCCCCAGCATTTT. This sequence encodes CASSPQGQSQNQPQHF.

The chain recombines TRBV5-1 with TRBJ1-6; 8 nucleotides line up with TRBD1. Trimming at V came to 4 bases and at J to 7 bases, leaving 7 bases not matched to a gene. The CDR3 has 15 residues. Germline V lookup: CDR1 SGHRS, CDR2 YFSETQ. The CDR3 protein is CASSQPDRENSPLHF. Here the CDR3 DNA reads TGCGCCAGCAGCCAGCCGGACAGGGAAAATTCACCCCTCCACTTT.

CDR3: CASSRMTGSEQYF. CDR3 DNA: TGTGCCAGTAGTAGGATGACAGGGAGCGAGCAGTACTTC. The V and J genes are TRBV19 and TRBJ2-7, with 7 nucleotides matching TRBD1. The length of the CDR3 is 13 residues. Germline V gene lookup returns CDR1 LNHDA and CDR2 SQIVND (reference sequence). The V and J ends lost 4 bases and 6 bases, in that order; junction bases with no gene match: 6.

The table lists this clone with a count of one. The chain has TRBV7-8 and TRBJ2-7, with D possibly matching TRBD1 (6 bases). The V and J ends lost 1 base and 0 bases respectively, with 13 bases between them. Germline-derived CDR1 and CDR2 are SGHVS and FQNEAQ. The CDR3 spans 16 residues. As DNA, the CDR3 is TGTGCCAGCAGCTTAGATTCAGGGGCGACCTCCTACGAGCAGTACTTC. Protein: CASSLDSGATSYEQYF.

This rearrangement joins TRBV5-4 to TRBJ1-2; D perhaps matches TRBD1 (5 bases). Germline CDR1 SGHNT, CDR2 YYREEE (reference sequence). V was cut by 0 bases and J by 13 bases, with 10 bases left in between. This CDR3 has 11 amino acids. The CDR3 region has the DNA TGTGCCAGCAGCTTGGCGGGACTCTCCACCTTC. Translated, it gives CASSLAGLSTF.

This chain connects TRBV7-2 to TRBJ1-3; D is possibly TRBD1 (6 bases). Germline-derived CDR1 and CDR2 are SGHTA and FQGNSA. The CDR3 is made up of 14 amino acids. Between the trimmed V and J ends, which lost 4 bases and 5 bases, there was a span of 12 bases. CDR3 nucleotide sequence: TGTGCCAGCAGCTGGGACAAGACAAGAAACACCATATATTTT. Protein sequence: CASSWDKTRNTIYF.

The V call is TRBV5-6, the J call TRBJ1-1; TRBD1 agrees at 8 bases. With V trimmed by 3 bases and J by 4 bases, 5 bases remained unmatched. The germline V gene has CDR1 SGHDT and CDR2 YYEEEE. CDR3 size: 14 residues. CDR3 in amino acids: CASSSRTGFTEAFF. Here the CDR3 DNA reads TGTGCCAGCAGCTCAAGGACAGGGTTCACTGAAGCTTTCTTT.

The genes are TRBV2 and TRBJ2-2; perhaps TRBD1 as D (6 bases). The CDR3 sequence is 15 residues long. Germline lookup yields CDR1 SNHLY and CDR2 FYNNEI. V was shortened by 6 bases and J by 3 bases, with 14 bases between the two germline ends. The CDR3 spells CASRNRAPDTGELFF. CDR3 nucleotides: TGTGCCAGCAGGAACAGGGCTCCGGACACCGGGGAGCTGTTTTTT. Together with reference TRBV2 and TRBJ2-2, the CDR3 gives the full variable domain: EPEVTQTPSHQVTQMGQEVILRCVPISNHLYFYWYRQILGQKVEFLVSFYNNEISEKSEIFDDQFSVERPDGSNFTLKIRSTKLEDSAMYFCASRNRAPDTGELFFGEGSRLTVL.

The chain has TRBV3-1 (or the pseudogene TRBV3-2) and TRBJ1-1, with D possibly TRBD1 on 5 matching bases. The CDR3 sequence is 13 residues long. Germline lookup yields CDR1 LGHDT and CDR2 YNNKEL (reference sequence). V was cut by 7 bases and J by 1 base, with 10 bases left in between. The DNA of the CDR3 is TGTGCCAGCACCCCACAGGAGAACACTGAAGCTTTCTTT. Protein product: CASTPQENTEAFF.

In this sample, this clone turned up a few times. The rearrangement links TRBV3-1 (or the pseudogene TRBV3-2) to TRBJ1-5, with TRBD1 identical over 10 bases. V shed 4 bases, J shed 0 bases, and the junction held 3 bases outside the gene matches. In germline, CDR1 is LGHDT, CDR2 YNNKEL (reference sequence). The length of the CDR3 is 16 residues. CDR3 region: CASSPGTGDSNQPQHF. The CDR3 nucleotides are TGTGCCAGCAGCCCCGGGACAGGGGATAGCAATCAGCCCCAGCATTTT.

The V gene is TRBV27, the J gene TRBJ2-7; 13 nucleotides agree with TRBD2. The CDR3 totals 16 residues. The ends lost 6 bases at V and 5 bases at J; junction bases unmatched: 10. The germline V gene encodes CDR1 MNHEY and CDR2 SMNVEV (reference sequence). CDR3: CASRLSGLAGWNEQYF. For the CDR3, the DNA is TGTGCCAGCAGACTTTCGGGACTAGCGGGGTGGAACGAGCAGTACTTC.

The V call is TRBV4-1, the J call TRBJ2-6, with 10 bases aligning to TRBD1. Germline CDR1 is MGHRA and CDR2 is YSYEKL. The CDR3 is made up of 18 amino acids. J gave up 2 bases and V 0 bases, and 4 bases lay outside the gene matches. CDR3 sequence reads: CASSQDRGTGAGANVLTF. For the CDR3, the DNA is TGCGCCAGCAGCCAAGATCGGGGGACAGGGGCTGGGGCCAACGTCCTGACTTTC.

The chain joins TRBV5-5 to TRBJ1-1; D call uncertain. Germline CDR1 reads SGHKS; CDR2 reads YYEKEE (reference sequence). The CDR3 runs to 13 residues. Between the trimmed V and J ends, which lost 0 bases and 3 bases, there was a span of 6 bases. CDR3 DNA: TGTGCCAGCAGCTTGGATCCAGACACTGAAGCTTTCTTT. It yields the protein CASSLDPDTEAFF.

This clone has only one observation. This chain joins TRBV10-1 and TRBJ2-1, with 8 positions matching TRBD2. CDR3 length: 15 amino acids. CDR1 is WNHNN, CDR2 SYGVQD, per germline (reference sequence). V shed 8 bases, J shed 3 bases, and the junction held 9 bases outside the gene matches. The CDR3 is CASLGRRGVYNEQFF. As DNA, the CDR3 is TGCGCCAGCCTAGGGCGGCGGGGGGTCTACAATGAGCAGTTCTTC.

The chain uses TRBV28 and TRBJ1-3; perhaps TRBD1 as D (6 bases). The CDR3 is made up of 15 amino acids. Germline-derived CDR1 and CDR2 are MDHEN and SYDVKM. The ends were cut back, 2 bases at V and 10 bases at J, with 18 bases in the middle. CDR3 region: CASSLPESGQSTIYF. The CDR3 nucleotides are TGTGCCAGCAGTTTACCAGAGTCCGGACAGTCGACCATATATTTT.

CDR3 in amino acids: CSVEGTSGAKNIQYF. CDR3 DNA sequence: TGCAGCGTTGAGGGGACTAGCGGGGCCAAAAACATTCAGTACTTC. The rearrangement uses TRBV29-1 and TRBJ2-4; 12 nucleotides align to TRBD2. Per the germline V gene, CDR1 is SQVTM and CDR2 is ANQGSEA. This CDR3 region has 15 residues. V trimming: 3 bases; J trimming: 1 base; junction bases outside the gene matches: 1.

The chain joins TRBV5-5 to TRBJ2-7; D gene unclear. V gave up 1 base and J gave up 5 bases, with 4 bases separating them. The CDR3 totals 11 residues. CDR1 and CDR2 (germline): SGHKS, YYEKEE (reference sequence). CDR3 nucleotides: TGTGCCAGCAGCTTGCAGAACGAGCAGTACTTC. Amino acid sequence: CASSLQNEQYF.

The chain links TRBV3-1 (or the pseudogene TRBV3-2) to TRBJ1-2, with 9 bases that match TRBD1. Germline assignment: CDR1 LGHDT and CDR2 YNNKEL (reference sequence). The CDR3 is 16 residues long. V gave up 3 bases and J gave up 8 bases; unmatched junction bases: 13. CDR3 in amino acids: CASSHADRGLGRGYTF. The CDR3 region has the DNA TGTGCCAGCAGCCACGCGGACAGGGGTCTGGGGAGGGGCTACACCTTC.

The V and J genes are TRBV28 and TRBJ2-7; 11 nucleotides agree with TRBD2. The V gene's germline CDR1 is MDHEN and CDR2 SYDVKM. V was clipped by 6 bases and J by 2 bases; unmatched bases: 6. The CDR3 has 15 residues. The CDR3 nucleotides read TGTGCCAGCAGATACGGACTAGCGGGCACCTACGAGCAGTACTTC. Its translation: CASRYGLAGTYEQYF. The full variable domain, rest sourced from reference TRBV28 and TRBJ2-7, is DVKVTQSSRYLVKRTGEKVFLECVQDMDHENMFWYRQDPGLGLRLIYFSYDVKMKEKGDIPEGYSVSREKKERFSLILESASTNQTSMYLCASRYGLAGTYEQYFGPGTRLTVT.

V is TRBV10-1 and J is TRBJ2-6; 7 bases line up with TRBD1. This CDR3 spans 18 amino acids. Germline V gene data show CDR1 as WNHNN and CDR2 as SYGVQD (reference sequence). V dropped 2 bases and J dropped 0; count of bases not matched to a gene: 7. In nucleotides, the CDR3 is TGCGCCAGCAGTGAGCCGACAGGGAACTACTCTGGGGCCAACGTCCTGACTTTC. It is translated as CASSEPTGNYSGANVLTF.

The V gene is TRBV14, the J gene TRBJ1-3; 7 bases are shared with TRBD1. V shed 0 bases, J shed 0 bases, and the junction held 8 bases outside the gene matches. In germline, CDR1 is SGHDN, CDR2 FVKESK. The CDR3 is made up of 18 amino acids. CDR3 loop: CASSQEPRDSYSGNTIYF. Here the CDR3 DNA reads TGTGCCAGCAGCCAAGAACCCCGGGACAGTTACTCTGGAAACACCATATATTTT.

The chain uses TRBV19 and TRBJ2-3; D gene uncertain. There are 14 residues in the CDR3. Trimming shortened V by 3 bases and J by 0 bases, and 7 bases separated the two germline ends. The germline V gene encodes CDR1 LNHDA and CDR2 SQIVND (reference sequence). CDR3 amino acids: CASSIQSSTDTQYF. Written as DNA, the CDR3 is TGTGCCAGTAGTATCCAGTCTAGCACAGATACGCAGTATTTT.